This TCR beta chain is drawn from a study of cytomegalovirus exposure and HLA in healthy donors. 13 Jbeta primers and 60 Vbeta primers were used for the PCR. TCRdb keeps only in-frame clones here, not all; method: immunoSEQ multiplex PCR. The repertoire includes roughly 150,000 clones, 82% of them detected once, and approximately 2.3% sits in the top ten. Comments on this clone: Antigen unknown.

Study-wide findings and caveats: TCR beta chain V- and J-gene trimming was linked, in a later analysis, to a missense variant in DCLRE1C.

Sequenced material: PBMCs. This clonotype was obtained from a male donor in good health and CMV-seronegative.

The CDR3 coding sequence is TGTGCCAGCAGTCCCTTTGACAGGATGGTGAACACTGAAGCTTTCTTT. Protein sequence: CASSPFDRMVNTEAFF. The gene calls are TRBV7-6 and TRBJ1-1; tentative D call: TRBD1 (6 bases). CDR1 and CDR2 from the germline V gene are SGHVS and FNYEAQ. CDR3 size: 16 residues. The ends were cut back, 6 bases at V and 0 bases at J, with 17 bases in the middle.